The clone carrying this T cell receptor beta chain was observed a few times. Its antigen is unknown. The data originate from a study of OX40 agonist ivuxolimab in advanced cancers. Study background: Patients took ivuxolimab, an agonistic anti-OX40 (CD134) antibody.

With autoimmune disease history or systemic immunosuppression, patients were excluded. The repertoire was sequenced with immunoSEQ multiplex PCR; TCRdb's copy has only in-frame clones and lacks some. The sample shows about 66,000 clones, approximately 90% of them seen only once. This CDR3 comprises 12 residues. Germline assignment: CDR1 MNHNS and CDR2 SASEGT. Whole-study findings and limits: The mean number of expanded clones was higher in CD8+ T cells than in CD4+.

This clonotype was obtained from an adult with an advanced solid tumor such as melanoma, head and neck, liver or kidney cancer. V is TRBV6-1 and J is TRBJ2-2; a weak D match, TRBD2 (5 bases). The sample was CD4+ or CD8+ T cells sorted from blood, taken in a trial of the OX40 agonist ivuxolimab. The CDR3 DNA follows: TGTGGGACGGGATTGTACACCGGGGAGCTGTTTTTT. Its translation: CGTGLYTGELFF.